This entry features one T cell receptor beta chain sequence. V was clipped by 3 bases and J by 2 bases, with 9 bases between them. Germline-derived CDR1 and CDR2 are SQVTM and ANQGSEA. The CDR3 is 13 amino acids. The sample is drawn from a study of CD8 T cells in Susac syndrome. With random hexamers, reverse transcription was performed on 0.5 to 1 ug of RNA. With immunoSEQ multiplex PCR, TCR beta CDR3 was amplified across 54 Vbeta and 13 Jbeta. In TCRdb, the immunoSEQ multiplex PCR reads were re-called with MiXCR into one record per CDR3 protein. This table holds just over 150,000 distinct CDR3 sequences, roughly 95% found once.

The sequenced material came from CD8+ T cells from PBMCs. The receptor's source is a human donor with multiple sclerosis. The gene calls are TRBV29-1 and TRBJ2-3; D is undetermined. For the CDR3, the DNA is TGCAGCGTTGACGAGGAGAACACAGATACGCAGTATTTT. Amino acids: CSVDEENTDTQYF.